Described below is a single T cell receptor (beta chain) sequence and its context. The antigen remains undetermined. The data were produced by immunoSEQ multiplex PCR, yet TCRdb's version contains in-frame clones alone and is incomplete. The data hold about 250,000 clones, with approximately 90% observed a single time. The sample belongs to a study of Ad26.COV2.S vaccination and SARS-CoV-2 variants. Study-wide results and caveats: Measures of TCR breadth and depth may have fallen short of total T cell responses.

Specified treatment: some 19 received Ad26.COV2.S at low or high dose, single or two shots; 5 received placebo; per-sample allocation not given. Collection of samples fell on day 63 after the first vaccine or placebo injection. Per the germline V gene, CDR1 is SGHTA and CDR2 is FQGTGA. Germline trimming cut 3 bases from V and 4 bases from J; bases unmatched to any gene: 4. The length of the CDR3 is 15 residues. The sequence was collected from a person between 18 and 65 years old who received the Ad26.COV2.S COVID-19 vaccine or a placebo. The specimen comprised peripheral blood, sampled in a trial of Ad26.COV2.S vaccine versus placebo. This chain connects TRBV7-3 to TRBJ2-1, with 9 bases identical to TRBD2. As DNA, the CDR3 is TGTGCCAGCAGCTTGACTAGCGGAAAGTACAATGAGCAGTTCTTC. This translates into CASSLTSGKYNEQFF.